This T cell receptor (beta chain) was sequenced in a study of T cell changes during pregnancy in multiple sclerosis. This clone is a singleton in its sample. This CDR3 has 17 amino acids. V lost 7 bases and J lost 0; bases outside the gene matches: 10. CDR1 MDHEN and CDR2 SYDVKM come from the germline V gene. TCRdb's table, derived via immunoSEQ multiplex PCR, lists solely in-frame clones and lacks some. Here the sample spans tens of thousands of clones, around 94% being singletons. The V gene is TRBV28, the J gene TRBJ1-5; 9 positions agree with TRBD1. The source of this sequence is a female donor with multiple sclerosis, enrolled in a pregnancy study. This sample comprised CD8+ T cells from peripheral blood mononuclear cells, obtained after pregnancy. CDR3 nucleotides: TGTGCCAGCACCCAGACAGGGGGAACGTATAGCAATCAGCCCCAGCATTTT. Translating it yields CASTQTGGTYSNQPQHF.